This T cell receptor beta chain emerged from a study of kidney transplant recipient with SARS-CoV-2 infection. A single record per CDR3 protein comes from TCRdb applying MiXCR to the reads. The table lists approximately 250,000 distinct CDR3 sequences, under 30% of them singletons, with more than 6.5% in the top ten. CDR3 length: 16 residues. Germline trimming cut 0 bases from V and 3 bases from J; bases unmatched to any gene: 2. Germline V gives CDR1 MNHEY, CDR2 SMNVEV (reference sequence). In its sample, this clonotype was seen many times. The gene calls are TRBV27 and TRBJ2-2; 9 positions agree with TRBD2. The receptor comes from a male patient between 25 and 39 years old who had COVID-19 and was a kidney transplant recipient. Some T cells may be transferred from the graft donor. The sample here was a blood sample, taken at baseline and between days 110 and 120 from a kidney transplant recipient. Here the CDR3 DNA reads TGTGCCAGCAGTTTATCGGGACTAGCAGACACCGGGGAGCTGTTTTTT. Its translation: CASSLSGLADTGELFF.